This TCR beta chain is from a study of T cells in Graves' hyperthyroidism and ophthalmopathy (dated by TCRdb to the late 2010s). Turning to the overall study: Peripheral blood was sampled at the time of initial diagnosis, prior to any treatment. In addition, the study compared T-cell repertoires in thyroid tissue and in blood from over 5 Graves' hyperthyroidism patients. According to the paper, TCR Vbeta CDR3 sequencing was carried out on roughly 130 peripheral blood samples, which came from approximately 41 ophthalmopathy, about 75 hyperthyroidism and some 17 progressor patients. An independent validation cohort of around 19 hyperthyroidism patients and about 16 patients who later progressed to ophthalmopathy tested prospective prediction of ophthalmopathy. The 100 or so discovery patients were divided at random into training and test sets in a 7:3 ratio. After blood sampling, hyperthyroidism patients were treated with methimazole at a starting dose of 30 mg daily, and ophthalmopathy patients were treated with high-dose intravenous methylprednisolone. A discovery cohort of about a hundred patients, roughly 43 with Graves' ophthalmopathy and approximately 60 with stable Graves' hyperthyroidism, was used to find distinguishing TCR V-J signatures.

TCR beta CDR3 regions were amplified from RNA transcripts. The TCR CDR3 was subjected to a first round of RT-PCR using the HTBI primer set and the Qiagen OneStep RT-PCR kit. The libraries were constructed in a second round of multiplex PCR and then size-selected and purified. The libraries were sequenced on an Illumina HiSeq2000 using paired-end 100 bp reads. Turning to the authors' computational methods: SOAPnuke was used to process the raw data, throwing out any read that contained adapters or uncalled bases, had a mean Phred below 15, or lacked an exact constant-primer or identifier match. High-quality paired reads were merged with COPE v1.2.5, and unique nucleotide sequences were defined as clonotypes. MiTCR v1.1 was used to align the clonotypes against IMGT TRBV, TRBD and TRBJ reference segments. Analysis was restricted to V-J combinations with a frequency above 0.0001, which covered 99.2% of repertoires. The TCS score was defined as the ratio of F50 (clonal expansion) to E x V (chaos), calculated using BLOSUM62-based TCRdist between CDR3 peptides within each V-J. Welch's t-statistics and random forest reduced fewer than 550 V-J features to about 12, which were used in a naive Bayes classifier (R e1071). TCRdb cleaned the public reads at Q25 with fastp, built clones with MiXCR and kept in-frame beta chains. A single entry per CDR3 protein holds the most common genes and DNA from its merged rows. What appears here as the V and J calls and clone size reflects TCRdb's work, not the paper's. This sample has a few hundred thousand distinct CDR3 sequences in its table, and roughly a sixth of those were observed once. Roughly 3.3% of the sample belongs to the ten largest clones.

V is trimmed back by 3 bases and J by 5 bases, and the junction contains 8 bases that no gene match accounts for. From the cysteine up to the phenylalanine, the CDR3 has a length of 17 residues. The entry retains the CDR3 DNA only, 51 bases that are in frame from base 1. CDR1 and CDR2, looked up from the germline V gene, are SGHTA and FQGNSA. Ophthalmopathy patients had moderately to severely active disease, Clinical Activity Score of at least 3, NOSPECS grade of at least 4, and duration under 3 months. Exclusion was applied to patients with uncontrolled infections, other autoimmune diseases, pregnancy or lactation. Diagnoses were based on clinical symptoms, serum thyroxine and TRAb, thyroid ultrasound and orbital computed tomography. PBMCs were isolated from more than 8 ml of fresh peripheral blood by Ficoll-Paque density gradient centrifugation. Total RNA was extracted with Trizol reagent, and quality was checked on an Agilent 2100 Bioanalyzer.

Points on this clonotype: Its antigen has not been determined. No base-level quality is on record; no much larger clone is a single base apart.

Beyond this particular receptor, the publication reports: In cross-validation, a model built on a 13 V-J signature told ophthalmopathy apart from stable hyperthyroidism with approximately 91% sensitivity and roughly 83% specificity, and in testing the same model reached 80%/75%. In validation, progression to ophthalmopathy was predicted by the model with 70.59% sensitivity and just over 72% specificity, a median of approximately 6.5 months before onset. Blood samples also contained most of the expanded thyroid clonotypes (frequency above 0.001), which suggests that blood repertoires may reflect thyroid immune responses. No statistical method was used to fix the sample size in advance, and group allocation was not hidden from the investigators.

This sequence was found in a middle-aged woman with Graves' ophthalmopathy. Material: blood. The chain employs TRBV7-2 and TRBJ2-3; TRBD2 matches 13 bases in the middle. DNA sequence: TGTGCCAGCAGCTTTAAACTAGCGGGAGGGGTATTAGATACGCAGTATTTT. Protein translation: CASSFKLAGGVLDTQYF.